The 18 T cell receptor beta chains below come from one sample, sequenced in a study of cytomegalovirus exposure and HLA in healthy donors. Primers included in the PCR were 60 Vbeta and 13 Jbeta primers. The data were produced by immunoSEQ multiplex PCR, yet TCRdb's version contains in-frame clones alone and is incomplete. This table holds some 110,000 clones, 71% found once. The sample comprised PBMCs. These receptors all stem from a female donor in good health and CMV-seronegative.

V and J are TRBV29-1 and TRBJ2-1; D gene unclear. V dropped 7 bases and J dropped 0 bases, with 10 bases sitting between them. This CDR3 is built from 13 residues. Germline V gene data show CDR1 as SQVTM and CDR2 as ANQGSEA. CDR3 sequence reads: CSAKQSSYNEQFF. CDR3 DNA: TGCAGCGCCAAACAGAGCTCCTACAATGAGCAGTTCTTC.

The chain uses TRBV25-1 and TRBJ1-4; unclear D gene. Trimming removed 1 base at V and 8 bases at J, with 11 bases between. This CDR3 has 14 residues. Germline CDR1 and CDR2: MGHDK and SYGVNS. CDR3 DNA sequence: TGTGCCAGCAGTGAATCAATGGTACGGGAAAAACTGTTTTTT. Translating gives CASSESMVREKLFF. The full variable domain, rest sourced from reference TRBV25-1 and TRBJ1-4, is EADIYQTPRYLVIGTGKKITLECSQTMGHDKMYWYQQDPGMELHLIHYSYGVNSTEKGDLSSESTVSRIRTEHFPLTLESARPSHTSQYLCASSESMVREKLFFGSGTQLSVL.

In its sample, this clone was seen a few times. This CDR3 reads CASSQFYGEQYF. CDR3 coding DNA: TGTGCCAGCAGCCAATTCTACGGCGAGCAGTACTTC. The chain links TRBV7-2 to TRBJ2-7; unclear D gene. Trimming left V 5 bases short and J 6 bases short, with 11 bases between. CDR1 and CDR2 from the germline V gene are SGHTA and FQGNSA. This CDR3 has 12 amino acids.

This clone was picked up one time. The gene calls are TRBV4-3 and TRBJ2-5, with TRBD2 matching over 7 bases. Germline V lookup: CDR1 LGHNA, CDR2 YSLEER. The V gene end was trimmed by 0 bases and the J gene end by 4 bases; junction bases not matched to a gene: 5. The CDR3 has 15 amino acids. The CDR3 nucleotides are TGCGCCAGCAGCCAAGACTGGGAGCGGGGAGAGACCCAGTACTTC. Protein product: CASSQDWERGETQYF.

The rearrangement links TRBV14 to TRBJ2-4, with a tentative D call TRBD2 (5 bases). CDR3 length: 16 amino acids. Germline lookup yields CDR1 SGHDN and CDR2 FVKESK. The V gene lost 1 base and the J gene lost 0 bases, with 10 bases spanning the gap. CDR3 protein: CASSQAGIIAKNIQYF. DNA of the CDR3: TGTGCCAGCAGCCAAGCCGGGATAATAGCCAAAAACATTCAGTACTTC.

V gene TRBV29-1 combines with J gene TRBJ2-1; possible D gene TRBD2, 6 bases. V was cut by 5 bases and J by 12 bases, with 32 bases left in between. This CDR3 has 17 residues. Per the germline V gene, CDR1 is SQVTM and CDR2 is ANQGSEA. Here the CDR3 DNA reads TGCAGCGTTATTACGGTGGGAGGAGGGCCTAAGCAATTGGGGCAGTTCTTC. It translates to CSVITVGGGPKQLGQFF.

This clone appeared a few times. The chain joins TRBV5-8 to TRBJ2-1; 9 nucleotides align to TRBD2. CDR1 and CDR2 (germline): SGHTS, YDEGEE. Trimming took 1 base from V and 2 from J; bases not matched to a gene: 10. This CDR3 region has 18 residues. CDR3 coding DNA: TGTGCCAGCAGCTTGTGTCTAGCGGGACTCTTACCCTACAATGAGCAGTTCTTC. Translated, it gives CASSLCLAGLLPYNEQFF.

This sequence joins TRBV5-3 and TRBJ2-7; 9 bases match TRBD2. TRBV5-3 is an ORF for which the function is uncertain. The V segment lost 5 bases and the J segment 2 bases; nucleotides outside the gene matches: 8. There are 15 residues in the CDR3. The CDR3 nucleotides are TGTGCCAGAAGACACCTGACTAGCGGCCCCTACGAGCAGTACTTC. This sequence encodes CARRHLTSGPYEQYF.

The rearrangement joins TRBV4-2 to TRBJ2-1, with 8 bases lining up with TRBD2. The germline V gene has CDR1 LGHNA and CDR2 YNFKEQ. The CDR3 contains 15 residues. The V gene end was trimmed by 0 bases and the J gene end by 9 bases; junction bases not matched to a gene: 7. This chain's CDR3 is CASSQDPGLVGEQFF. The CDR3 bases are TGTGCCAGCAGCCAAGATCCGGGACTAGTTGGTGAGCAGTTCTTC.

This clone was observed a handful of times. This chain joins TRBV7-2 and TRBJ2-5; 14 bases are a match to TRBD2. The CDR3 loop spans 18 amino acids. J was trimmed by 7 bases and V by 4 bases; bases with no gene match: 14. The germline V gene has CDR1 SGHTA and CDR2 FQGNSA. The CDR3 protein is CASSSRRLAGGRHVTQYF. Here the CDR3 DNA reads TGTGCCAGCAGCTCCCGCCGACTAGCGGGAGGGCGGCACGTGACCCAGTACTTC.

The chain employs TRBV6-1 and TRBJ2-3; D is perhaps TRBD2 (5 bases). The length of the CDR3 is 12 residues. V was cut by 7 bases and J by 6 bases, with 11 bases left in between. Germline V gene sequence: CDR1 MNHNS, CDR2 SASEGT. CDR3 bases: TGTGCCAGCATTGAGGGCGCGGATACGCAGTATTTT. Protein sequence: CASIEGADTQYF.

The chain joins TRBV2 to TRBJ2-2; TRBD1 might be the D (5 bases). The CDR3 is 15 amino acids. Trimming stripped 4 bases from V and 0 bases from J, with 9 bases between. The germline V gene has CDR1 SNHLY and CDR2 FYNNEI. The CDR3 DNA reads as TGTGCCAGCAGTGCAGGGCCCCCGAACACCGGGGAGCTGTTTTTT. It is translated as CASSAGPPNTGELFF. Combining the CDR3 with reference TRBV2 and TRBJ2-2 gives the whole variable domain EPEVTQTPSHQVTQMGQEVILRCVPISNHLYFYWYRQILGQKVEFLVSFYNNEISEKSEIFDDQFSVERPDGSNFTLKIRSTKLEDSAMYFCASSAGPPNTGELFFGEGSRLTVL.

The chain is built from TRBV5-1 and TRBJ2-2; tentative D call: TRBD1 (6 bases). The germline V gene encodes CDR1 SGHRS and CDR2 YFSETQ. The CDR3 loop spans 15 amino acids. V was pared by 6 bases and J by 12 bases, with 24 bases between. CDR3 coding DNA: TGCGCCAGCACCTTTCCCGGGCTGTCTAGGGGGAAGCTGTTTTTT. Translated: CASTFPGLSRGKLFF.

The chain joins TRBV11-2 to TRBJ2-3; 8 bases are a match to TRBD2. The CDR3 is 15 amino acids. V shed 4 bases and J 5 bases; nucleotides not matched to a gene: 8. Germline V gene sequence: CDR1 SGHAT, CDR2 FQNNGV. The DNA for the CDR3 is TGTGCCAGCAGCTCCCAGGGACTAGAATTAGATACGCAGTATTTT. Protein: CASSSQGLELDTQYF.

The chain has TRBV6-5 and TRBJ2-1, with 14 bases aligning to TRBD2. The germline V gene encodes CDR1 MNHEY and CDR2 SVGAGI. J gave up 7 bases and V 6 bases, and 2 bases lay outside the gene matches. The CDR3 has 14 amino acids. The CDR3 here is CASSRLAGGNEQFF. The CDR3 nucleotides are TGTGCCAGCAGCAGACTAGCGGGAGGGAATGAGCAGTTCTTC.

This chain uses TRBV27 with TRBJ1-5; D unclear. The ends were cut back, 0 bases at V and 11 bases at J, with 11 bases in the middle. The CDR3 runs 13 residues. Per germline, CDR1 MNHEY and CDR2 SMNVEV (reference sequence). CDR3 sequence reads: CASSLSPLLTQHF. The CDR3 DNA reads as TGTGCCAGCAGTTTATCACCTCTTCTAACCCAGCATTTT.

The J gene is TRBJ2-4, the V gene TRBV5-1, with 10 nucleotides matching TRBD1. Trimming at V came to 4 bases and at J to 4 bases, leaving 8 bases not matched to a gene. This CDR3 region has 16 residues. Germline CDR1 and CDR2: SGHRS and YFSETQ. The CDR3 DNA follows: TGCGCCAGCAGCCTGACCGGGACAGGGGTAAAAAACATTCAGTACTTC. Its protein product is CASSLTGTGVKNIQYF.

V usage is TRBV5-4 and J usage is TRBJ2-1; 7 bases match TRBD1. The V segment lost 9 bases and the J segment 4 bases; nucleotides outside the gene matches: 7. The CDR3 contains 13 residues. Germline V gene lookup returns CDR1 SGHNT and CDR2 YYREEE (reference sequence). CDR3 amino acids: CATGQANYNEQFF. DNA of the CDR3: TGTGCCACCGGACAGGCCAATTACAATGAGCAGTTCTTC.